The 7 T cell receptor beta chains below all came from one sample that was sequenced in a study of blood T cell repertoires in COVID-19. The method was immunoSEQ multiplex PCR; TCRdb's version includes in-frame clones alone and lacks a portion of them. The sample records 100,000 to 150,000 clones, around 87% being singletons. Sequences were obtained from peripheral blood. The receptors here all came from a woman aged 45 to 65 with acute or convalescent COVID-19.

This clone was detected once. The chain uses TRBV5-1 and TRBJ2-1; D is unclear. Germline CDR1 SGHRS, CDR2 YFSETQ. The CDR3 is 15 residues long. The V gene lost 0 bases and the J gene lost 1 base, with 8 bases spanning the gap. The CDR3 bases are TGCGCCAGCAGCTTGGTTCCAGCGTCCTACAATGAGCAGTTCTTC. Its translation: CASSLVPASYNEQFF.

The gene calls are TRBV15 and TRBJ2-3; no clear D gene. The CDR3 sequence is 12 residues long. V was clipped by 1 base and J by 11 bases, with 10 bases between them. CDR1 is LNHNV and CDR2 is YYDKDF in the germline V gene (reference sequence). The CDR3 loop reads CATSRGSDKQYF. CDR3 nucleotide sequence: TGTGCCACCAGCAGAGGTAGTGACAAGCAGTATTTT. The complete variable domain, with remaining parts taken from reference TRBV15 and TRBJ2-3, reads DAMVIQNPRYQVTQFGKPVTLSCSQTLNHNVMYWYQQKSSQAPKLLFHYYDKDFNNEADTPDNFQSRRPNTSFCFLDIRSPGLGDTAMYLCATSRGSDKQYFGPGTRLTVL.

This clone was seen only a few times. This chain uses TRBV7-9 with TRBJ1-5; TRBD1 is a possible D gene (5 bases). From germline, CDR1 is SEHNR and CDR2 FQNEAQ (reference sequence). V lost 6 bases, J lost 4 bases, and 19 bases lay in between. CDR3 length equals 16 residues. CDR3 nucleotide sequence: TGTGCCAGCAGTAATACGGCCCCTGCAGGGAATCAGCCCCAGCATTTT. Residues: CASSNTAPAGNQPQHF. Based on the CDR3 plus reference TRBV7-9 and TRBJ1-5, the full variable domain is DTGVSQNPRHKITKRGQNVTFRCDPISEHNRLYWYRQTLGQGPEFLTYFQNEAQLEKSRLLSDRFSAERPKGSFSTLEIQRTEQGDSAMYLCASSNTAPAGNQPQHFGDGTRLSIL.

The chain is built from TRBV19 and TRBJ1-2; weak D call: TRBD1 (5 bases). This CDR3 has 15 residues. CDR1 is LNHDA, CDR2 SQIVND, per germline (reference sequence). The V end was cut by 7 bases, the J end by 0 bases, with 15 bases between. For the CDR3, the DNA is TGTGCCAGTACCTCTCGAACAGGAGCTAACTATGGCTACACCTTC. Its translation: CASTSRTGANYGYTF.

The J gene is TRBJ1-1, the V gene TRBV11-2, with 7 positions matching TRBD1. V dropped 5 bases and J dropped 3; count of bases not matched to a gene: 6. The length of the CDR3 is 14 residues. Germline V gives CDR1 SGHAT, CDR2 FQNNGV. The CDR3 bases are TGTGCCAGCAGCGCCTCGACAGGGTACACTGAAGCTTTCTTT. Residues: CASSASTGYTEAFF.

This clone showed up just once. This chain joins TRBV7-2 and TRBJ1-1; 10 bases fit TRBD1. CDR3 length: 13 amino acids. The junction had 7 bases not matched to a gene; V was cut back by 4 bases and J by 11 bases. Germline V gives CDR1 SGHTA, CDR2 FQGNSA. This CDR3 is CASSSPDRGGAFF. CDR3 nucleotides: TGTGCCAGCAGCTCCCCGGACAGGGGGGGCGCTTTCTTT. The full variable domain, rest sourced from reference TRBV7-2 and TRBJ1-1, is GAGVSQSPSNKVTEKGKDVELRCDPISGHTALYWYRQSLGQGLEFLIYFQGNSAPDKSGLPSDRFSAERTGGSVSTLTIQRTQQEDSAVYLCASSSPDRGGAFFGQGTRLTVV.

This rearrangement joins TRBV18 to TRBJ2-7; TRBD1 matches at 8 bases. The CDR3 runs 16 residues. CDR1 is KGHSH and CDR2 is LQKENI in the germline V gene. Losses at the gene ends were 1 base for V and 5 bases for J; bases not matched to a gene: 10. CDR3 protein: CASSPQETGEGNEQYF. The CDR3 DNA reads as TGTGCCAGCTCACCACAGGAGACAGGGGAAGGCAACGAGCAGTACTTC.